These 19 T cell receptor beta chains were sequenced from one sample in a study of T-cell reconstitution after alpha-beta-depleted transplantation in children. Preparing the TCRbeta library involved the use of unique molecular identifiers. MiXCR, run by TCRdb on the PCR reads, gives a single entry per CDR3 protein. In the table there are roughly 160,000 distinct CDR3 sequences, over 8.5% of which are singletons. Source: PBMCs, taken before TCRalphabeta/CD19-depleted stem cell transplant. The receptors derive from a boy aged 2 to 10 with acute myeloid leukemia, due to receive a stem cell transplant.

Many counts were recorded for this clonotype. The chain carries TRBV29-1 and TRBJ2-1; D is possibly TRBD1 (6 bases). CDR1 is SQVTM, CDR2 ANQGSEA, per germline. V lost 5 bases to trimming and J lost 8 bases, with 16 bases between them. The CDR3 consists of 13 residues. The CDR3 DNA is TGCAGCGTTTTACTACAGGGTAGCGATGAGCAGTTCTTC. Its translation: CSVLLQGSDEQFF.

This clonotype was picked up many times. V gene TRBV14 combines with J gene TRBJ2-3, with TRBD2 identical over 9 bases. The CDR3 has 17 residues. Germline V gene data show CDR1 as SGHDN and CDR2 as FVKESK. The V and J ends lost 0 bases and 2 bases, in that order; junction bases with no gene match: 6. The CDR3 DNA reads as TGTGCCAGCAGCCAAGATAGCGGGGGATGGGTCACAGATACGCAGTATTTT. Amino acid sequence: CASSQDSGGWVTDTQYF.

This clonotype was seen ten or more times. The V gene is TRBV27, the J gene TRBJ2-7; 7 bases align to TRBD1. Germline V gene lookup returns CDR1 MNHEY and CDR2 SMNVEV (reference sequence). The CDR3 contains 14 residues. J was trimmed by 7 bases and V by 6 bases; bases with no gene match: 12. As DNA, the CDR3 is TGTGCCAGCAGAGGGGGCGTACTTTTGGAAGAGCAGTACGTC. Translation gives CASRGGVLLEEQYV.

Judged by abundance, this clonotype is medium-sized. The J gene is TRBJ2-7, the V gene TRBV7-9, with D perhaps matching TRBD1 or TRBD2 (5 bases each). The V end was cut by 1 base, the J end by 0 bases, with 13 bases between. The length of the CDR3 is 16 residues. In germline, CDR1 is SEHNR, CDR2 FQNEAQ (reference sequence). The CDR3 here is CASSLVPGTSSYEQYV. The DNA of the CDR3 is TGTGCCAGCAGCTTAGTCCCAGGGACGAGCTCCTACGAGCAGTACGTC.

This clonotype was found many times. CDR3 loop: CASSTSPSGGWDIQYF. CDR3 nucleotides: TGTGCCAGCAGCACCTCACCTAGCGGGGGGTGGGACATTCAGTACTTC. The gene calls are TRBV7-2 and TRBJ2-4; 11 bases line up with TRBD2. J was trimmed by 8 bases and V by 5 bases; bases with no gene match: 11. From germline, CDR1 is SGHTA and CDR2 FQGNSA. The CDR3 is made up of 16 amino acids.

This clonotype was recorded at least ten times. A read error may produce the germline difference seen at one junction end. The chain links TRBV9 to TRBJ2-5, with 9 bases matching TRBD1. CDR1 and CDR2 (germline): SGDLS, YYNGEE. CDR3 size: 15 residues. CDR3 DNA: TGTGCTAGCAGCGTAGGTGGGACAGGGAGGGAGACCCAGTACTTC. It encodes CASSVGGTGRETQYF.

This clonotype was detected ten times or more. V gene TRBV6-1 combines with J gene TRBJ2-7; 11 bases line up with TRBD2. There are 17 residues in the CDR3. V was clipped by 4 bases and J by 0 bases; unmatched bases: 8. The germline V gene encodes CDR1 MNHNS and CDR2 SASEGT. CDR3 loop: CASSGGLAADPSYEQYF. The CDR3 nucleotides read TGTGCCAGCAGTGGGGGACTAGCGGCCGACCCCTCCTACGAGCAGTACTTC.

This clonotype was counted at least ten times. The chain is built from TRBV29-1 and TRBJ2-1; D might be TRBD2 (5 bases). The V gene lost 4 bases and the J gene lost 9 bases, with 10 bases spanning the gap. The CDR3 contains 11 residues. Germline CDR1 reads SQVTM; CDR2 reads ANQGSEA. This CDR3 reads CSVGGGFEQFF. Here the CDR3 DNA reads TGCAGCGTTGGAGGCGGGTTTGAGCAGTTCTTC.

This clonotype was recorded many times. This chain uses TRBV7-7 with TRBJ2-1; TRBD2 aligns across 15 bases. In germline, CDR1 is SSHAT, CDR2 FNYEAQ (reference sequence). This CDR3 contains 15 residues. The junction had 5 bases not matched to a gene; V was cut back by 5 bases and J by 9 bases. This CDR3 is CASSPGLAGGVEQFF. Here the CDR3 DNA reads TGTGCCAGCAGCCCCGGACTAGCGGGAGGGGTTGAGCAGTTCTTC.

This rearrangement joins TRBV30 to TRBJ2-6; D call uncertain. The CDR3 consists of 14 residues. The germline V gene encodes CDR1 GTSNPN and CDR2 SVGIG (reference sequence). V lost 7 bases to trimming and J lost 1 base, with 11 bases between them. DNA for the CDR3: TGTGCCTCCGAAGCTAGGTCTGGGGCCAACGTCCTGACTTTC. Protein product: CASEARSGANVLTF.

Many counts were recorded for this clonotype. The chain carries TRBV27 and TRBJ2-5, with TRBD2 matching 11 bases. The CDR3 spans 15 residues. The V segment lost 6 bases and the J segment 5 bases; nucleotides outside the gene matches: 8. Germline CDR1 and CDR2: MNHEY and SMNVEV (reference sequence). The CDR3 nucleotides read TGTGCCAGCAGCCGTAGCGGGAGGGCCCAGGAGACCCAGTACTTC. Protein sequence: CASSRSGRAQETQYF.

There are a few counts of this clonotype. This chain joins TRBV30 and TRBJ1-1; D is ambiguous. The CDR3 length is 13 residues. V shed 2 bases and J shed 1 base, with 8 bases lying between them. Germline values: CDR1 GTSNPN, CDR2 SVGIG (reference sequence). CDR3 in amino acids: CAWSRSQNTEAFF. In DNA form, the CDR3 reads TGTGCCTGGAGTAGAAGCCAGAACACTGAAGCTTTCTTT. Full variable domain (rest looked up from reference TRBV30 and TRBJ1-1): SQTIHQWPATLVQPVGSPLSLECTVEGTSNPNLYWYRQAAGRGLQLLFYSVGIGQISSEVPQNLSASRPQDRQFILSSKKLLLSDSGFYLCAWSRSQNTEAFFGQGTRLTVV.

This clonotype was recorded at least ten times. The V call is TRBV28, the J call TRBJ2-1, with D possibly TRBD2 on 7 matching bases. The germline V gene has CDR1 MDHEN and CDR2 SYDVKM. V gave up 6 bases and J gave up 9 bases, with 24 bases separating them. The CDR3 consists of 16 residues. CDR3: CASSPTWGGPRGEQFF. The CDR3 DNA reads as TGTGCCAGCAGCCCGACCTGGGGGGGGCCAAGAGGTGAGCAGTTCTTC.

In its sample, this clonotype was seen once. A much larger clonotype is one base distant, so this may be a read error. DNA of the CDR3: TGCAACGTTGTATCACGTGGGCACAATGAGCAGTTCTTC. This sequence encodes CNVVSRGHNEQFF. V gene TRBV29-1 combines with J gene TRBJ2-1; D uncertain. There are 13 residues in the CDR3. The germline gives CDR1 SQVTM, CDR2 ANQGSEA.

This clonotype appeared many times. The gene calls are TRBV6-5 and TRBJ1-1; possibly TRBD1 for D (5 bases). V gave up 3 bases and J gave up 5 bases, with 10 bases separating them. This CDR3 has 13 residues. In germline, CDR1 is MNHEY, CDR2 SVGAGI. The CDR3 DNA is TGTGCCAGCAGTTATGTGGGGCGAACTGAAGCTTTCTTT. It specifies CASSYVGRTEAFF.

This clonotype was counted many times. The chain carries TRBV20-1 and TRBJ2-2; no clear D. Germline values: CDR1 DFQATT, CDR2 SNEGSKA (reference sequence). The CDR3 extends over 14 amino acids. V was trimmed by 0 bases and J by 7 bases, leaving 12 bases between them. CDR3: CSARDLWDSGELFF. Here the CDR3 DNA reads TGCAGTGCTAGAGATCTATGGGATAGCGGGGAGCTGTTTTTT.

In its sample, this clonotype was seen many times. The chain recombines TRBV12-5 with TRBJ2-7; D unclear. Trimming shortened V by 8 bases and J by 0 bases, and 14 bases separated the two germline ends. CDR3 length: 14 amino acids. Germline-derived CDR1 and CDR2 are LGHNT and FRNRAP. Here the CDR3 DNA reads TGTGCTAGTCGATCCGACGGAGCCTCCTACGAGCAGTACTTC. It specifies CASRSDGASYEQYF.

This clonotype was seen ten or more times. CDR3 sequence reads: CASSLWSGAWNTEAFF. CDR3 coding DNA: TGTGCCAGCAGCTTATGGAGCGGGGCGTGGAACACTGAAGCTTTCTTT. The chain combines TRBV7-2 with TRBJ1-1; the D gene is possibly TRBD1 (5 bases). This CDR3 contains 16 residues. The V end was cut by 2 bases, the J end by 1 base, with 14 bases between. Germline CDR1 and CDR2: SGHTA and FQGNSA.

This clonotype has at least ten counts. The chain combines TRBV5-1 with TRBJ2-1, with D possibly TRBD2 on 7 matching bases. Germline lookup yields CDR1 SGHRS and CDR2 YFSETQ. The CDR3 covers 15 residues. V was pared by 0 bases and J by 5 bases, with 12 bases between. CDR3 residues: CASSLEGGADNEQFF. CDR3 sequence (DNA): TGCGCCAGCAGCTTGGAAGGGGGGGCCGACAATGAGCAGTTCTTC.